This T cell receptor beta chain came from a study of OX40 agonist ivuxolimab in advanced cancers. Study-wide background: An anti-OX40 (CD134) antibody with agonistic activity, ivuxolimab, was administered to patients. Every 2 weeks, patients got intravenous ivuxolimab at one of six dose levels (0.01-10 mg/kg). Allowance was made for prior anti-PD-1, anti-PD-L1 or anti-CTLA-4 therapy, and 40% to 45% had some.

V lost 4 bases, J lost 8 bases, and 18 bases lay in between. CDR1 SGHDT and CDR2 YYEEEE come from the germline V gene. The CDR3 is 14 residues long. Clones were sequenced by immunoSEQ multiplex PCR, and TCRdb holds only the in-frame ones, with some missing. The table includes under 50,000 clones, 75% to 90% detected once. The source was CD4+ or CD8+ T cells sorted from blood, collected in a trial of the OX40 agonist ivuxolimab. This TCR was sampled from an adult with an advanced solid tumor such as melanoma, head and neck, liver or kidney cancer. This chain connects TRBV5-6 to TRBJ2-5; D unclear. CDR3 sequence: CASSPRTVPVTQYF. In nucleotides, the CDR3 is TGTGCCAGCAGCCCTAGGACGGTTCCGGTAACCCAGTACTTC.